A selection of T cell receptor beta chains follows, all from one sample in a study of cytomegalovirus exposure and HLA in healthy donors. Sequencing used immunoSEQ multiplex PCR; TCRdb keeps in-frame clones, though not all of them. This table has fewer than 55,000 clones, approximately 70% appearing once. Sequenced: PBMCs. Receptors were obtained from a woman aged 50 to 60 in good health and CMV-seropositive. The CDR3 runs from the conserved cysteine through the conserved F or W. D genes are given only for firm matches. Size values are once, few and many counts, or a class for expanded clones, and some rows have none.

d_call	v_call	j_call	clone_size	cdr3_nt	cdr3_aa
TRBD2	TRBV4-3	TRBJ2-7	-	TGCGCCAGCAGCCAAGTCCTAGCGGGAGCTCTCGAGCAGTACTTC	CASSQVLAGALEQYF
-	TRBV28	TRBJ2-5	once	TGTGCCAGCAGCCCCCTCTCGACCCAGGGGACCGGGGAGACCCAGTACTTC	CASSPLSTQGTGETQYF
TRBD1	TRBV27	TRBJ1-5	-	TGTGCCAGCAGTTTTTCGACAGGGGGCAATCAGCCCCAGCATTTT	CASSFSTGGNQPQHF
-	TRBV6-6	TRBJ1-5	few	TGTGCCAGCAGTCCGAAACAGGGACAGCCCCAGCATTTT	CASSPKQGQPQHF
TRBD1	TRBV6-5	TRBJ1-6	-	TGTGCCAGACAGGGGAATTCACCCCTCCACTTT	CARQGNSPLHF
-	TRBV4-3	TRBJ2-7	-	TGCGCCAGCAGCCAGGGAAGACAGACCTACGAGCAGTACTTC	CASSQGRQTYEQYF
-	TRBV21-1	TRBJ2-7	-	TGTGCCAGCAGCAACACCAGCGGGAGGGTAGCGTGGTCCTACGAGCAGTACTTC	CASSNTSGRVAWSYEQYF
TRBD2	TRBV7-9	TRBJ2-5	-	TGTGCCAGCAGCATTCCTCTAGCGGAGGAAGAGACCCAGTACTTC	CASSIPLAEEETQYF
-	TRBV11-2	TRBJ1-6	once	TGTGCCAGCAGCAGACAGACAGGCCATAATTCACCCCTCCACTTT	CASSRQTGHNSPLHF
TRBD2	TRBV5-1	TRBJ2-3	-	TGCGCCAGCAGCCGGACTAGCGGGAGGGCCAGTGATCTACGCACAGATACGCAGTATTTT	CASSRTSGRASDLRTDTQYF
TRBD1	TRBV5-1	TRBJ2-7	-	TGCGCCAGCAGCTCCCGGGACAGGGGAACCTACGAGCAGTACTTC	CASSSRDRGTYEQYF
TRBD1	TRBV27	TRBJ1-2	-	TGTGCCAGCAGTTTTGGTAACAGGGGCTATGGCTACACCTTC	CASSFGNRGYGYTF
TRBD2	TRBV7-2	TRBJ2-7	-	TGTGCCAGCAGCCTCGCGGGGGGTCGAGGTGAGCAGTACTTC	CASSLAGGRGEQYF
TRBD2	TRBV7-3	TRBJ2-1	-	TGTGCCAGCAGCTTGGCCGGGACTAGCACGGCGGGGGAAGAGCAGTTCTTC	CASSLAGTSTAGEEQFF
TRBD1	TRBV5-1	TRBJ2-2	-	TGCGCCAGCAGCTTGCGTGACAGGGGGCGCGGGAACACCGGGGAGCTGTTTTTT	CASSLRDRGRGNTGELFF
TRBD2	TRBV6-1	TRBJ2-2	-	TGTGCCAGCATATGGGGGGGGGAAATCGGGGAGCTGTTTTTT	CASIWGGEIGELFF
TRBD1	TRBV4-3	TRBJ1-2	-	TGCGCCAGCAGCCAAGATGGGACAGGGGGCGGGTATGGCTACACCTTC	CASSQDGTGGGYGYTF
TRBD2	TRBV7-3	TRBJ2-3	few	TGTGCCAGCAGCCTGGAACTAGCGGGGGGAAGGGATACGCAGTATTTT	CASSLELAGGRDTQYF
-	TRBV7-9	TRBJ2-5	-	TGTGCCAGCAGCTTAAGGGGGCAAGAGACCCAGTACTTC	CASSLRGQETQYF
TRBD2	TRBV30	TRBJ2-1	-	TGTGCCTGGAGTGTAGGACTAGCGGGAGAAATAGAGCAGTTCTTC	CAWSVGLAGEIEQFF
TRBD1	TRBV4-3	TRBJ1-4	-	TGCGCCAGCAGCCCCTCGACAGGGTTTAATGAAAAACTGTTTTTT	CASSPSTGFNEKLFF
-	TRBV6-1	TRBJ2-7	few	TGTGCCAGCAACAAGGAGGAGGCATACGAGCAGTACTTC	CASNKEEAYEQYF
TRBD2	TRBV7-2	TRBJ2-3	few	TGTGCCAGCAGCCCCGCGGGGGGGCGGGAAGTTACGCAGTATTTT	CASSPAGGREVTQYF
TRBD2	TRBV2	TRBJ2-5	-	TGTGCCAGCAGTAAACCTAGCGGGGCAGAGACCCAGTACTTC	CASSKPSGAETQYF
TRBD2	TRBV9	TRBJ2-3	-	TGTGCCAGCAGCTCCAGGGGACTAGCGGGAACAGATACGCAGTATTTT	CASSSRGLAGTDTQYF
-	TRBV6-5	TRBJ1-1	-	TGTGCCAGCAGCGACTACTCTGGCACTGAAGCTTTCTTT	CASSDYSGTEAFF
-	TRBV12-5	TRBJ2-3	-	TGTGCTAGTGGTTTGGTACAGTCCACAGATACGCAGTATTTT	CASGLVQSTDTQYF
-	TRBV28	TRBJ2-7	-	TGTGCCAGCAGTTCCCTCGGGACTCAAGCCTCCTACGAGCAGTACTTC	CASSSLGTQASYEQYF
-	TRBV28	TRBJ1-4	few	TGTGCCAGCAGTTTTCGGGGGGTTAATGAAAAACTGTTTTTT	CASSFRGVNEKLFF
-	TRBV18	TRBJ2-2	-	TGTGCCAGCTCACCACCGACTAGACAAGGGACCGGGGAGCTGTTTTTT	CASSPPTRQGTGELFF
TRBD2	TRBV2	TRBJ2-4	-	TGTGCCAGCAGTACGGGACTACCAGCCAAAAACATTCAGTACTTC	CASSTGLPAKNIQYF
TRBD2	TRBV9	TRBJ2-1	-	TGTGCCAGCAACCCAGGGACTACCCACAATGAGCAGTTCTTC	CASNPGTTHNEQFF
-	TRBV2	TRBJ1-5	-	TGTGCCAGCAGTGAAGGGGTAACAGGTCAGCCCCAGCATTTT	CASSEGVTGQPQHF
TRBD2	TRBV28	TRBJ2-3	-	TGTGCCAGCAGCGGTCAAGAAGCGGGAGTAAGAGATACGCAGTATTTT	CASSGQEAGVRDTQYF
TRBD1	TRBV19	TRBJ1-5	-	TGTGCCAGTAGAGTAGACAGGGGTAGCAATCAGCCCCAGCATTTT	CASRVDRGSNQPQHF